This TCR beta chain emerged from a study of blood T cell repertoires in COVID-19. About the study: Both acute and convalescent COVID-19 samples were obtained from the United States, Italy and Spain.

Trimming at V came to 0 bases and at J to 1 base, leaving 7 bases not matched to a gene. The germline V gene encodes CDR1 MRHNA and CDR2 SNTAGT. The CDR3 totals 17 residues. Seattle patients were enrolled during active infection and followed longitudinally. In the study's own analysis: Cell counts per sample came from amplifying reference gene primers. Repertoires were generated with immunoSEQ multiplex PCR, while TCRdb's copy carries only in-frame clones and drops some. V, J and clone size are those of that table, while D and trimming were read from the DNA. The data show 140,000 or so clones, 65% to 85% seen once.

The gene calls are TRBV6-4 and TRBJ2-3; 7 bases line up with TRBD2. Sequencing used peripheral blood. This TCR came from a man aged 25 to 45 with COVID-19, enrolled during active disease. The CDR3 here is CASSDSIDGRCTDTQYF. The CDR3 region has the DNA TGTGCCAGCAGTGACTCGATTGACGGGAGGTGCACAGATACGCAGTATTTT.